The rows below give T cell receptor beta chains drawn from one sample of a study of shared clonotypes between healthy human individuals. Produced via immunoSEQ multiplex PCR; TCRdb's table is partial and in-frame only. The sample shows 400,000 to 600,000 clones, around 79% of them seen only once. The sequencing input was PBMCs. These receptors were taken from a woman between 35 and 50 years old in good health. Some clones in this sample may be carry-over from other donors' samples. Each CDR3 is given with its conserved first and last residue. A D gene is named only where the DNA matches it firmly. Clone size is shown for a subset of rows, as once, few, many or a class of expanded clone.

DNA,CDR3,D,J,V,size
TGTGCCAGCAGCTTCCAGGGGTCCCTCCGCTACACCTTC,CASSFQGSLRYTF,NA,TRBJ1-2,TRBV7-8,once
TGTGCCAGCAGCCACTCGACTAGCGATAATGAGCAGTTCTTC,CASSHSTSDNEQFF,TRBD2,TRBJ2-1,TRBV14,NA
TGTGCCAGCTCGGCGGACAGGGGCGAGCAGTACTTC,CASSADRGEQYF,TRBD1,TRBJ2-7,TRBV18,NA
TGTGCCAGTAGTATTTTCCCCGGAGCTTTCAACACTGAAGCTTTCTTT,CASSIFPGAFNTEAFF,NA,TRBJ1-1,TRBV19,once
TGTGCCAGCAGCTTAAGGGGGGTTGGGGCCAACGTCCTGACTTTC,CASSLRGVGANVLTF,NA,TRBJ2-6,TRBV11-2,NA
TGCGCCAGCAGCCAAGATTTTGGGGGTGTCTTAAATCAGCCCCAGCATTTT,CASSQDFGGVLNQPQHF,NA,TRBJ1-5,TRBV4-1,NA
TGTGCCAGCACCCCCTTCGAGACAGGGACAAATGAGCAGTTCTTC,CASTPFETGTNEQFF,TRBD1,TRBJ2-1,TRBV7-8,NA
TGTGCCAGCGGGCAGACTAGCGGCGTCACCGGGGAGCTGTTTTTT,CASGQTSGVTGELFF,TRBD2,TRBJ2-2,TRBV28,once
TGTGCCAGCAGTGAAATAGGTGAGGGTCAGCCCCAGCATTTT,CASSEIGEGQPQHF,NA,TRBJ1-5,TRBV25-1,NA
TGTGCCAGCAGTGGTTTTTTCGGCTACACCTTC,CASSGFFGYTF,NA,TRBJ1-2,TRBV25-1,NA
TGTGCCAGCAGTTACCCGACCCGGGCCACTGAAGCTTTCTTT,CASSYPTRATEAFF,NA,TRBJ1-1,TRBV28,NA
TGCGCCAGCAGCTTGTCCGGGACCCACTCTGGAAACACCATATATTTT,CASSLSGTHSGNTIYF,NA,TRBJ1-3,TRBV5-1,NA
TGTGCCAGCAGGCATCGCACAGATACGCAGTATTTT,CASRHRTDTQYF,NA,TRBJ2-3,TRBV4-2,NA
TGTGCCAGCAGCTCGTTTGGTCCCTTTTCTGGGGCCAACGTCCTGACTTTC,CASSSFGPFSGANVLTF,NA,TRBJ2-6,TRBV5-4,NA
TGTGCCAGCAGTTTCGGGCTAGCGGGATTCATTGCCGATGAGCAGTTCTTC,CASSFGLAGFIADEQFF,TRBD2,TRBJ2-1,TRBV27,NA
TGTGCCAGCAGCAGGACTAGCGGGGAGTACAATGAGCAGTTCTTC,CASSRTSGEYNEQFF,TRBD2,TRBJ2-1,TRBV11-2,NA
TGCGCCAGCAGCTTGGCCACCGGACGACAGGGGGCAGGAAACACCATATATTTT,CASSLATGRQGAGNTIYF,TRBD1,TRBJ1-3,TRBV5-1,NA
TGTGCCAGCAGCTTAGATTGGGCCGGGGAGCTGTTTTTT,CASSLDWAGELFF,NA,TRBJ2-2,TRBV7-7,NA
TGCGCCAGCAGCTTGGGAGTGACGGACGCCGGGGAGCTGTTTTTT,CASSLGVTDAGELFF,NA,TRBJ2-2,TRBV5-1,NA
TGTGCCAGCAGCCCTGGGGGGGCCGGGGAGCTGTTTTTT,CASSPGGAGELFF,TRBD2,TRBJ2-2,TRBV11-3,NA
TGTGCCAGCAGTAGCGGGACAGGGCGATACGAGCAGTACTTC,CASSSGTGRYEQYF,TRBD1,TRBJ2-7,TRBV27,few
TGTGCCAGCAGCTCTGACTTGGGACGCACAGATACGCAGTATTTT,CASSSDLGRTDTQYF,NA,TRBJ2-3,TRBV5-4,NA
TGTGCCAGCAAACAGGGACTAGCGGGCAACACAGATACGCAGTATTTT,CASKQGLAGNTDTQYF,TRBD2,TRBJ2-3,TRBV7-2,NA
TGTGCCAGCAGCTTAGATGGACGGAACAATCAGCCCCAGCATTTT,CASSLDGRNNQPQHF,NA,TRBJ1-5,TRBV11-2,NA
TGTGCCAGCAGCTTATCACTTCTCGCCGGTGGCTACACCTTC,CASSLSLLAGGYTF,NA,TRBJ1-2,TRBV7-9,once
TGTGCCAGCAGCCAGGCTAGCGGGAACGCCAAAAACATTCAGTACTTC,CASSQASGNAKNIQYF,TRBD2,TRBJ2-4,TRBV14,NA
TGTGCCAGCAGCTCTCTACAGGGGGCGCATCTTAATGAGCAGTTCTTC,CASSSLQGAHLNEQFF,TRBD1,TRBJ2-1,TRBV7-3,NA
TGTGCCAGCAGCATACTAGCGGGAGGGTGGAATGAGCAGTTCTTC,CASSILAGGWNEQFF,TRBD2,TRBJ2-1,TRBV5-6,NA
TGTGCCAGCAGCCCAGTGCGGCTAGCGGGGCCCTACAATGAGCAGTTCTTC,CASSPVRLAGPYNEQFF,TRBD2,TRBJ2-1,TRBV11-2,NA
TGTGCCAGCAAGACCGGGCCCCTCGCGAAGCAGTTCTTC,CASKTGPLAKQFF,NA,TRBJ2-1,TRBV2,NA
TGTGCCAGCAAGGCTTCAGGCGATGAGCAGTTCTTC,CASKASGDEQFF,NA,TRBJ2-1,TRBV2,NA
TGCGCCAGCAGCTTGGCCCAGGGGGGAACCTCCTACGAGCAGTACTTC,CASSLAQGGTSYEQYF,NA,TRBJ2-7,TRBV5-1,few
TGTGCCAGCAGTTACGAACGGGCCGGCCGGACTTTCTTT,CASSYERAGRTFF,NA,TRBJ1-1,TRBV6-6,NA
TGTGCCAGCAGTGAAGCGGGGTTCAGCAATGAGCAGTTCTTC,CASSEAGFSNEQFF,NA,TRBJ2-1,TRBV2,NA
TGTGCCACCAGCAGACAGGGGCAGGATCAGCCCCAGCATTTT,CATSRQGQDQPQHF,NA,TRBJ1-5,TRBV15,many
TGTGCCAGCAGCCCGTCATCGGGAGGGTTCGAGCAGTACTTC,CASSPSSGGFEQYF,TRBD2,TRBJ2-7,TRBV7-9,NA
TGTGCCAGCAGCGTAACAGGGCGTGGTAATTCACCCCTCCACTTT,CASSVTGRGNSPLHF,NA,TRBJ1-6,TRBV9,NA
TGTGCCAGCAGTTCCTGGGGACACGTAGTGGGATTTTACGAGCAGTACTTC,CASSSWGHVVGFYEQYF,NA,TRBJ2-7,TRBV28,once
TGTGCCGGGACTAGCCGGAGGGACATTCAGTACTTC,CAGTSRRDIQYF,TRBD2,TRBJ2-4,TRBV2,many
TGTGCCAGCAGCCTCATCGCTCGAGAGACCCAGTACTTC,CASSLIARETQYF,NA,TRBJ2-5,TRBV7-9,NA
TGCGCCAGCAGCTTGGCTGGGCAGGGGGCCTCCTACGAGCAGTACTTC,CASSLAGQGASYEQYF,TRBD1,TRBJ2-7,TRBV5-1,NA
TGTGCCAGCAGTTTAGCTGGGAACACTGAAGCTTTCTTT,CASSLAGNTEAFF,NA,TRBJ1-1,TRBV28,once
TGTGCCAGCAGCAACCGGGACAGGAACACCGGGGAGCTGTTTTTT,CASSNRDRNTGELFF,TRBD1,TRBJ2-2,TRBV7-8,few
TGTGCCAGCAGCCCAGGGGACTCTGGAAACACCATATATTTT,CASSPGDSGNTIYF,NA,TRBJ1-3,TRBV7-9,NA
TGTGCCAGTAGTGAACAGTTCAATCAGCCCCAGCATTTT,CASSEQFNQPQHF,NA,TRBJ1-5,TRBV19,NA
TGTGCCAGCAGTTTCCAGGGGTTAACGAACACTGAAGCTTTCTTT,CASSFQGLTNTEAFF,NA,TRBJ1-1,TRBV6-6,NA
TGTGCCAGCAGTTTAGGGACGCCTACGGGCTACACCTTC,CASSLGTPTGYTF,NA,TRBJ1-2,TRBV27,few
TGTGCCAGCAGGACCGGACTAGCGGGGGCCTACGAGCAGTACTTC,CASRTGLAGAYEQYF,TRBD2,TRBJ2-7,TRBV6-5,NA
TGCGCCAGCAGCTCCGGAGATTGGGCCGGGGAGCTGTTTTTT,CASSSGDWAGELFF,NA,TRBJ2-2,TRBV5-1,few
TGTGCCAGCAGTTCCAACCTTGGCACTGAAGCTTTCTTT,CASSSNLGTEAFF,NA,TRBJ1-1,TRBV27,NA
TGTGCCAGCAGTTCGCCTCCGGACAGCGTCTATGGCTACACCTTC,CASSSPPDSVYGYTF,NA,TRBJ1-2,TRBV28,NA
TGTGCCAGCAGCCTCGGGGATACTAGCACAGATACGCAGTATTTT,CASSLGDTSTDTQYF,NA,TRBJ2-3,TRBV5-8,NA
TGCAGCGTGCCGACGGGCGGGACTAGCACAGATACGCAGTATTTT,CSVPTGGTSTDTQYF,NA,TRBJ2-3,TRBV29-1,NA
TGTGCCTGGAGTGGGACGATTCAGGTTATCGGTACGCAGTATTTT,CAWSGTIQVIGTQYF,NA,TRBJ2-3,TRBV30,NA
TGTGCCAGCAGTGAATTGGGCTCTGGGGCCAACGTCCTGACTTTC,CASSELGSGANVLTF,NA,TRBJ2-6,TRBV25-1,NA
TGTGCCAGCAGTCTACGAGACAGGGGCGGTGGCTACACCTTC,CASSLRDRGGGYTF,TRBD1,TRBJ1-2,TRBV27,NA
TGTGCCAGCAGCTTGTTGGGGGGGACAAATTCACCCCTCCACTTT,CASSLLGGTNSPLHF,NA,TRBJ1-6,TRBV7-9,NA
TGTGCCAGCAGCTTAGCGGGAGGACAGGAGAGCTCCTACGAGCAGTACTTC,CASSLAGGQESSYEQYF,NA,TRBJ2-7,TRBV7-8,NA
TGTGCCAGCCTGGGGCAGACCCACGAGCAGTACTTC,CASLGQTHEQYF,NA,TRBJ2-7,TRBV6-5,NA